These 16 T cell receptor beta chains share one sample of origin, sequenced in a study of multiple sclerosis patients with progressive multifocal leukoencephalopathy. As for time point: time of PML onset. Method: immunoSEQ multiplex PCR; TCRdb's copy keeps in-frame clones and lacks some. The sample has 25,000 to 35,000 clones; around 90% are singletons. The sequences come from PBMCs, collected from a patient treated with natalizumab. The receptors were sampled from a middle-aged woman with progressive multifocal leukoencephalopathy.

The V gene is TRBV28, the J gene TRBJ1-5; the D is unclear. The CDR3 has 15 amino acids. CDR1 is MDHEN, CDR2 SYDVKM, per germline. The V and J ends lost 3 bases and 4 bases respectively, with 13 bases between them. The CDR3 nucleotides are TGTGCCAGCAGTTTTCTCGGGCCTATTAATCAGCCCCAGCATTTT. Translating it yields CASSFLGPINQPQHF. The full variable domain, in which reference TRBV28 and TRBJ1-5 provide the parts outside the CDR3, is DVKVTQSSRYLVKRTGEKVFLECVQDMDHENMFWYRQDPGLGLRLIYFSYDVKMKEKGDIPEGYSVSREKKERFSLILESASTNQTSMYLCASSFLGPINQPQHFGDGTRLSIL.

V is TRBV7-9 and J is TRBJ2-2; no clear D gene. CDR3 size: 15 residues. Between the trimmed V and J ends, which lost 5 bases and 0 bases, there was a span of 10 bases. Per germline, CDR1 SEHNR and CDR2 FQNEAQ (reference sequence). As DNA, the CDR3 is TGTGCCAGCAGCCATCCAGACACGAACACCGGGGAGCTGTTTTTT. Its translation: CASSHPDTNTGELFF.

The V and J genes are TRBV20-1 and TRBJ2-5; the D is unclear. The end of the DNA aligns better with TRBJ2-7, so the J call may be wrong. Germline CDR1 reads DFQATT; CDR2 reads SNEGSKA (reference sequence). CDR3 length: 11 amino acids. The DNA for the CDR3 is TGCAGTGCGCCTGGAGCCTACGAGCAGTACTTC. Amino acids: CSAPGAYEQYF.

The CDR3 reads CASSLDSTNTGELFF. The CDR3, as DNA: TGTGCCAGCAGTCTGGACTCTACGAACACCGGGGAGCTGTTTTTT. The V and J genes are TRBV2 and TRBJ2-2; the D gene is possibly TRBD2 (5 bases). Germline loops: CDR1 SNHLY, CDR2 FYNNEI. This CDR3 contains 15 residues. With 5 bases removed from V and 0 bases from J, the gap between germline ends came to 10 bases.

In the case of this clone: This same CDR3 is encoded by further DNA sequences in the sample. V is TRBV19 and J is TRBJ1-2; 7 nucleotides match TRBD1. The CDR3 covers 13 residues. CDR1 and CDR2 from the germline V gene are LNHDA and SQIVND (reference sequence). V lost 6 bases and J lost 5; bases outside the gene matches: 6. DNA for the CDR3: TGTGCCAGTAGAAAAACACAGGGGTATGGCTACACCTTC. This codes for CASRKTQGYGYTF. Using reference TRBV19 and TRBJ1-2 for the parts outside the CDR3, the full variable domain is DGGITQSPKYLFRKEGQNVTLSCEQNLNHDAMYWYRQDPGQGLRLIYYSQIVNDFQKGDIAEGYSVSREKKESFPLTVTSAQKNPTAFYLCASRKTQGYGYTFGSGTRLTVV.

The chain employs TRBV5-1 and TRBJ2-1; perhaps TRBD2 as D (6 bases). V shed 4 bases and J shed 14 bases, with 16 bases lying between them. This CDR3 spans 12 amino acids. Germline values: CDR1 SGHRS, CDR2 YFSETQ. The CDR3 DNA reads as TGCGCCAGCAGCGAGACTAGTGACGTAGAGTTCTTC. It encodes CASSETSDVEFF.

The CDR3 sequence is CASSMDPSNQPQHF. The CDR3 bases are TGCGCCAGCAGCATGGACCCTAGCAATCAGCCCCAGCATTTT. The chain couples TRBV5-1 to TRBJ1-5, with unresolved D. V was trimmed by 4 bases and J by 0 bases, leaving 8 bases between them. The CDR3 sequence is 14 residues long. Per the germline V gene, CDR1 is SGHRS and CDR2 is YFSETQ.

V gene TRBV6-4 combines with J gene TRBJ2-3, with D unresolved. The CDR3 has 13 amino acids. V lost 3 bases, J lost 5 bases, and 9 bases lay in between. The germline V gene has CDR1 MRHNA and CDR2 SNTAGT. The CDR3 reads CASSERVGDTQYF. The CDR3 nucleotides read TGTGCCAGCAGTGAACGGGTGGGAGATACGCAGTATTTT.

This chain connects TRBV7-6 to TRBJ1-2, with TRBD1 matching 7 bases. Germline-derived CDR1 and CDR2 are SGHVS and FNYEAQ. The CDR3 has 14 residues. With V trimmed by 1 base and J by 6 bases, 5 bases remained unmatched. For the CDR3, the DNA is TGTGCCAGCAGCTTAGGAAGGGGGCGTGATGGCTACACCTTC. Amino acid sequence: CASSLGRGRDGYTF.

This clone appeared once. The J gene is TRBJ2-7, the V gene TRBV27; the match to TRBD1 covers 8 bases. V lost 7 bases, J lost 1 base, and 3 bases stayed unmatched. CDR1 MNHEY and CDR2 SMNVEV come from the germline V gene (reference sequence). The CDR3 runs to 13 residues. CDR3 nucleotide sequence: TGTGCCAGCACGGACAGGGAGTCCTACGAGCAGTACTTC. Protein product: CASTDRESYEQYF.

This rearrangement joins TRBV5-6 to TRBJ2-1, with TRBD2 identical over 10 bases. The germline V gene encodes CDR1 SGHDT and CDR2 YYEEEE. This CDR3 has 17 residues. V trimming: 4 bases; J trimming: 5 bases; junction bases outside the gene matches: 12. For the CDR3, the DNA is TGTGCCAGCAGCCCCACCTCTCTAGCGGGAGCTCACAATGAGCAGTTCTTC. Translation: CASSPTSLAGAHNEQFF.

This rearrangement joins TRBV28 to TRBJ1-2; 8 bases align to TRBD1. This CDR3 has 15 residues. With 5 bases clipped from V and 7 bases from J, the junction kept 12 bases outside the gene matches. The germline gives CDR1 MDHEN, CDR2 SYDVKM. DNA for the CDR3: TGTGCCAGCAGTAGGACAGGGCGCCTTAGTGTTGGCTACACCTTC. Translated, it gives CASSRTGRLSVGYTF.

The rearrangement uses TRBV19 and TRBJ2-5; D unclear. V was trimmed by 5 bases and J by 9 bases, leaving 19 bases between them. The CDR3 is made up of 14 amino acids. The V gene's germline CDR1 is LNHDA and CDR2 SQIVND (reference sequence). CDR3: CASSQDPQGWAQYF. CDR3 nucleotide sequence: TGTGCCAGTAGTCAGGACCCTCAAGGATGGGCCCAGTACTTC.

In the case of this clone: One end of the junction does not line up with germline, which may come from a read error. The chain joins TRBV11-3 to TRBJ1-1; 11 bases line up with TRBD1. Germline lookup yields CDR1 SGHNT and CDR2 YENEEA. This CDR3 region has 17 residues. The CDR3 sequence: CASSHGAGQGVNTEAFF. DNA of the CDR3: TGTGCCAGCAGCCACGGAGCGGGACAGGGGGTGAATACTGAAGCTTTCTTT. Full variable domain (missing parts from reference TRBV11-3 and TRBJ1-1): EAGVVQSPRYKIIEKKQPVAFWCNPISGHNTLYWYLQNLGQGPELLIRYENEEAVDDSQLPKDRFSAERLKGVDSTLKIQPAELGDSAVYLCASSHGAGQGVNTEAFFGQGTRLTVV.

The chain uses TRBV6-4 and TRBJ1-6, with TRBD1 matching 7 bases. The CDR3 covers 15 residues. The germline gives CDR1 MRHNA, CDR2 SNTAGT. V shed 9 bases and J 5 bases; nucleotides not matched to a gene: 10. The CDR3 DNA reads as TGTGCCAGTAGCCAGGGGGACCCACATAATTCACCCCTCCACTTT. Residues: CASSQGDPHNSPLHF.

The V call is TRBV7-6, the J call TRBJ1-4; 10 positions match TRBD1. CDR1 and CDR2 from the germline V gene are SGHVS and FNYEAQ. This CDR3 comprises 17 residues. V lost 1 base to trimming and J lost 4 bases; unmatched junction nucleotides: 6. CDR3 coding DNA: TGTGCCAGCAGCTTAGGGGGACAGGGGCGTCTTAATGAAAAACTGTTTTTT. Protein: CASSLGGQGRLNEKLFF.